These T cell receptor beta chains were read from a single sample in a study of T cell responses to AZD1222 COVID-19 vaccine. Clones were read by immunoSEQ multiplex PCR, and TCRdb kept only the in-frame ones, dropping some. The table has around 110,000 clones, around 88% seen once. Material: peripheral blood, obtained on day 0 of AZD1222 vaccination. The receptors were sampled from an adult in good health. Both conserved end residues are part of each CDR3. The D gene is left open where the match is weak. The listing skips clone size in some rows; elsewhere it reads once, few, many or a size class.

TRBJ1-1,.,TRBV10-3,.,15,TGTGCCATCAGTGATTTCGGGGGTCGGAACACTGAAGCTTTCTTT,CAISDFGGRNTEAFF
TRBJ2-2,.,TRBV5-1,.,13,TGCGCCAGCAGCGGTACGAACACCGGGGAGCTGTTTTTT,CASSGTNTGELFF
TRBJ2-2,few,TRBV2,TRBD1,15,TGTGCCAGCAGGGACGACAGGGGGAACACCGGGGAGCTGTTTTTT,CASRDDRGNTGELFF
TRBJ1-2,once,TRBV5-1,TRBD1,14,TGCGCCAGCAGCTTGGGTACAGGGGGCTATGGCTACACCTTC,CASSLGTGGYGYTF
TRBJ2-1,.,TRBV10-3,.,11,TGTGCCTCGACGGGCGCAAATGAGCAGTTCTTC,CASTGANEQFF
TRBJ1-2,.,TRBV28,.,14,TGTGCCAGCAGTTCCACTACGGGAATCTATGGCTACACCTTC,CASSSTTGIYGYTF
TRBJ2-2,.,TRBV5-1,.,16,TGCGCCAGCAGCTTAAAAGCTAATCGTAACACCGGGGAGCTGTTTTTT,CASSLKANRNTGELFF
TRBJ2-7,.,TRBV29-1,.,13,TGCAGCGTTGCCAGGGAAATACGCTACGAGCAGTACTTC,CSVAREIRYEQYF
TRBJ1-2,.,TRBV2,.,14,TGTGCCAGCAGAGGATCAACCGGTTCGTATGGCTACACCTTC,CASRGSTGSYGYTF
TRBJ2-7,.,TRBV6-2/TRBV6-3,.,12,TGTGCCAGCAGCACAACACTCTACGAGCAGTACTTC,CASSTTLYEQYF
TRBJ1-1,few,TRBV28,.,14,TGTGCCAGCAGTACCTCTGGGGGAGGTGATGAAGCTTTCTTT,CASSTSGGGDEAFF
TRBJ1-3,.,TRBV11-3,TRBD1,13,TGTGCCAGCAGCACGGGACAGGGAAACACCATATATTTT,CASSTGQGNTIYF
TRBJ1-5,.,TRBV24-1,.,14,TGTGCCACCAGTGAGGGGGCGGGTAATCAGCCCCAGCATTTT,CATSEGAGNQPQHF
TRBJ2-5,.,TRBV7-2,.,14,TGTGCCAGCAGCTTAGATATAGGGGGAGAGACCCAGTACTTC,CASSLDIGGETQYF
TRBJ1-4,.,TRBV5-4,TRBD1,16,TGTGCCAGCAGCTTGGCCACAGGGGGCGCAGGTGAAAAACTGTTTTTT,CASSLATGGAGEKLFF
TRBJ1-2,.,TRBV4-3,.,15,TGCGCCAGCAGCCAGGAGGTACAGGACTACTATGGCTACACCTTC,CASSQEVQDYYGYTF
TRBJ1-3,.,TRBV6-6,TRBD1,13,TGTGCCAGCCAACCGGGACAGGGAAACACCATATATTTT,CASQPGQGNTIYF
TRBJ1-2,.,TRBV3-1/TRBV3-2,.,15,TGTGCCAGCAGCCAATCTAAAACAGAACCCTATGGCTACACCTTC,CASSQSKTEPYGYTF
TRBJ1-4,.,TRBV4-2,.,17,TGTGCCTCCGGGCGCGCCAGCGATCCTAAAGCGAATGAAAAACTGTTTTTT,CASGRASDPKANEKLFF
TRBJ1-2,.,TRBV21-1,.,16,TGTGCCAGCAGCACATATAACCGGGACAGGGCCTATGGCTACACCTTC,CASSTYNRDRAYGYTF
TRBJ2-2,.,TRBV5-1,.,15,TGCGCCAGCAGAATCACAGAAGCGAACACCGGGGAGCTGTTTTTT,CASRITEANTGELFF
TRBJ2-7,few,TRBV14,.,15,TGTGCCAGCAGCCAAGGTGCGACAGGTTGGCGGGAGCAGTACTTC,CASSQGATGWREQYF
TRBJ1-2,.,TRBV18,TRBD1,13,TGTGCCAGCTCACCGGACAGGGCCCATGGCTACACCTTC,CASSPDRAHGYTF
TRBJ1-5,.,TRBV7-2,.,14,TGTGCCAGCAGCTCAATCAGGGTAGATCAGCCCCAGCATTTT,CASSSIRVDQPQHF
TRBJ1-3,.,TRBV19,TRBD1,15,TGTGCCAGTATGGGGGACAGGGGGCTTGGAAACACCATATATTTT,CASMGDRGLGNTIYF
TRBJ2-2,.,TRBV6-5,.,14,TGTGCCAGCAGTCGTACAGAGAACACCGGGGAGCTGTTTTTT,CASSRTENTGELFF
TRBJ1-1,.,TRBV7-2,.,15,TGTGCCAGCAGCTTAGACTCGGGGGGCCCCACTGAAGCTTTCTTT,CASSLDSGGPTEAFF
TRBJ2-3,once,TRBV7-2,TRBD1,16,TGTGCCAGCAGCGCCCCGCCGAGACAGGGATCAGATACGCAGTATTTT,CASSAPPRQGSDTQYF
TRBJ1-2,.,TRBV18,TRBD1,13,TGTGCCAGCTCAGCCAGACAGGGGTCTGGCTACACCTTC,CASSARQGSGYTF
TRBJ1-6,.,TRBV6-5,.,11,TGTGCCAGCAGGTCAGAGAGGGCCCTCCACTTT,CASRSERALHF
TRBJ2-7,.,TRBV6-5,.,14,TGTGCCAGCAAGCTAGGAGCGGCTACCTACGAGCAGTACTTC,CASKLGAATYEQYF
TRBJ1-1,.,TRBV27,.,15,TGTGCCAGCAGTTTTGGGGCTCGGGCCTCTGAGGAAGCTTTCTTT,CASSFGARASEEAFF
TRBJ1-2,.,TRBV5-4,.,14,TGTGCCAGCAGCTTGGGTGGGGGCTTCTATGGCTACACCTTC,CASSLGGGFYGYTF
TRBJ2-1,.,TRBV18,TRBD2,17,TGTGCCAGCTCCCCAAGGCCCTGGACTAGCGGGAGCCATGAGCAGTTCTTC,CASSPRPWTSGSHEQFF
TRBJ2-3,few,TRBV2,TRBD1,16,TGTGCCAGCAAGCTGGGACAGCTAGGCTCCACAGATACGCAGTATTTT,CASKLGQLGSTDTQYF
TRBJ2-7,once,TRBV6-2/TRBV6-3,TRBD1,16,TGTGCCAGCAGTTCACAAACAGGGGGCGGAACCTACGAGCAGTACTTC,CASSSQTGGGTYEQYF
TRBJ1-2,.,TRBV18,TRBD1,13,TGTGCCAGCTCACCCGACAGGGATTATGGCTACACCTTC,CASSPDRDYGYTF
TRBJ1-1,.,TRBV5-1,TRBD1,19,TGCGCCAGCAGCTCCGCCGGGGGTGACAGGGTACGGGAGAACACTGAAGCTTTCTTT,CASSSAGGDRVRENTEAFF
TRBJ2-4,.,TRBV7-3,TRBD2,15,TGTGCCAGCAGCCACCGGACTAGAAGAGGGGACATTCAGTACTTC,CASSHRTRRGDIQYF
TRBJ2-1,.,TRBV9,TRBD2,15,TGTGCCAGCAGCGTAGGTCCTAGCGGGGTAGGTGAGCAGTTCTTC,CASSVGPSGVGEQFF
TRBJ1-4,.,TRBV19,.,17,TGTGCCAGTAGTCCAATCCCCGAAGGGGGGACTAATGAAAAACTGTTTTTT,CASSPIPEGGTNEKLFF